These 18 T cell receptor beta chains were all obtained from the same sample, sequenced in a study of blood T cell repertoires in COVID-19. TCRdb's table, derived via immunoSEQ multiplex PCR, lists solely in-frame clones and lacks some. This repertoire shows 130,000 to 150,000 clones, around four fifths found once; its top ten account for roughly 3%. The sample consisted of peripheral blood. These receptors originate from a woman aged 40 to 55 with active or convalescent COVID-19.

V usage is TRBV19 and J usage is TRBJ2-2; TRBD1 might be the D (5 bases). The V end lost 3 bases, the J end lost 6 bases, and 8 bases lay between the germline ends. The CDR3 runs 13 residues. CDR1 and CDR2 from the germline V gene are LNHDA and SQIVND (reference sequence). This CDR3 is CASSMDTAGELFF. CDR3 coding DNA: TGTGCCAGTAGTATGGACACCGCCGGGGAGCTGTTTTTT.

In its sample, this clone was seen once. The rearrangement uses TRBV19 and TRBJ2-7, with TRBD1 matching 7 bases. Germline CDR1 LNHDA, CDR2 SQIVND (reference sequence). The CDR3 is made up of 14 amino acids. V was pared by 5 bases and J by 2 bases, with 6 bases of the junction left unmatched. The CDR3 DNA is TGTGCCAGTAGTCCCCTGGGACAGCCCTACGAGCAGTACTTC. It translates to CASSPLGQPYEQYF.

CDR3 nucleotide sequence: TGCAGCGCATCGACAGGGGTCACAGATACGCAGTATTTT. This translates into CSASTGVTDTQYF. This rearrangement joins TRBV29-1 to TRBJ2-3; 8 nucleotides line up with TRBD1. The CDR3 length is 13 residues. Unmatched junction bases numbered 5, after V lost 7 bases and J lost 2 bases. Germline V gene data show CDR1 as SQVTM and CDR2 as ANQGSEA.

This clone was counted between two and nine times. The chain employs TRBV3-1 (or the pseudogene TRBV3-2) and TRBJ1-2, with a weak D call TRBD1 (5 bases). Trimming took 5 bases from V and 3 from J, leaving 13 bases between them. The CDR3 covers 14 residues. Germline V CDR1 and CDR2: LGHDT, YNNKEL (reference sequence). The CDR3: CASSTRGGYYGYTF. In DNA, the CDR3 is TGTGCCAGCAGCACGCGGGGGGGGTACTATGGCTACACCTTC.

V is TRBV7-9 and J is TRBJ2-1, with TRBD1 identical over 9 bases. V lost 4 bases to trimming and J lost 4 bases; unmatched junction nucleotides: 8. Looked up from germline, CDR1 is SEHNR and CDR2 is FQNEAQ (reference sequence). The CDR3 length is 16 residues. The CDR3 spells CASSYETGGYYNEQFF. DNA for the CDR3: TGTGCCAGCAGCTATGAGACAGGGGGTTATTACAATGAGCAGTTCTTC.

The V call is TRBV19, the J call TRBJ2-7; D gene uncertain. V shed 3 bases and J shed 2 bases, with 5 bases lying between them. The CDR3 totals 12 residues. From germline, CDR1 is LNHDA and CDR2 SQIVND (reference sequence). Here the CDR3 reads CASSISAYEQYF. The DNA for the CDR3 is TGTGCCAGTAGTATTTCGGCCTACGAGCAGTACTTC.

The gene calls are TRBV11-2 and TRBJ2-7; TRBD2 matches at 8 bases. This CDR3 has 16 residues. V lost 5 bases to trimming and J lost 5 bases; unmatched junction nucleotides: 14. From germline, CDR1 is SGHAT and CDR2 FQNNGV. The CDR3 region has the DNA TGTGCCAGCAGCATACGACTAGCGCCCCTTTTGCACGAGCAGTACTTC. The encoded protein is CASSIRLAPLLHEQYF.

This chain links TRBV6-6 with TRBJ1-2, with D unresolved. CDR3 length: 12 amino acids. Trimming pared 2 bases from V and 6 bases from J, leaving 7 bases between. Per the germline V gene, CDR1 is MNHNY and CDR2 is SVGAGI (reference sequence). The CDR3: CASSYTADGYTF. CDR3 in DNA: TGTGCCAGCAGTTACACGGCGGATGGCTACACCTTC.

The V and J genes are TRBV7-2 and TRBJ1-3; maybe TRBD1 (5 bases). The CDR3 covers 17 residues. Germline-derived CDR1 and CDR2 are SGHTA and FQGNSA. V lost 5 bases and J lost 0, with 17 bases in between. The CDR3 here is CASSPGLLATSGNTIYF. The CDR3 nucleotides are TGTGCCAGCAGCCCGGGACTCCTGGCGACCTCTGGAAACACCATATATTTT.

J is TRBJ2-3 and V is TRBV6-5; 10 bases fit TRBD1. This CDR3 has 15 residues. With V trimmed by 6 bases and J by 4 bases, 7 bases remained unmatched. The germline gives CDR1 MNHEY, CDR2 SVGAGI. As DNA, the CDR3 is TGTGCCAGCAGCGGAGACAGGGGGCTCTCAGATACGCAGTATTTT. Translated, it gives CASSGDRGLSDTQYF.

This chain uses TRBV6-4 with TRBJ1-2, with D possibly matching TRBD1 (6 bases). From germline, CDR1 is MRHNA and CDR2 SNTAGT. The CDR3 loop spans 14 amino acids. Between the trimmed V and J ends, which lost 0 bases and 7 bases, there was a span of 12 bases. For the CDR3, the DNA is TGTGCCAGCAGTGACTCGCGGGGGGCCTTTGGCTACACCTTC. Translation gives CASSDSRGAFGYTF.

The chain is built from TRBV28 and TRBJ2-5; D perhaps matches TRBD2 (7 bases). V was cut by 6 bases and J by 5 bases, with 19 bases left in between. CDR1 and CDR2 from the germline V gene are MDHEN and SYDVKM. The CDR3 covers 15 residues. This CDR3 reads CASRPLAGARETQYF. DNA of the CDR3: TGTGCCAGCAGACCCCTGGCGGGGGCGCGGGAGACCCAGTACTTC.

In regard to this clone: Different DNA sequences within this sample yield the same CDR3. V and J are TRBV3-1 (or the pseudogene TRBV3-2) and TRBJ2-3; 8 bases map to TRBD2. Germline lookup yields CDR1 LGHDT and CDR2 YNNKEL (reference sequence). V trimming: 4 bases; J trimming: 1 base; junction bases outside the gene matches: 4. The CDR3 has 15 residues. The CDR3 DNA sequence: TGTGCCAGCAGCCTCGGACTAGCCGGCACAGATACGCAGTATTTT. Encoded protein: CASSLGLAGTDTQYF.

The V call is TRBV10-2, the J call TRBJ2-1, with TRBD2 matching 8 bases. The CDR3 consists of 16 residues. CDR1 WSHSY and CDR2 SAAADI come from the germline V gene. The V gene end was trimmed by 3 bases and the J gene end by 9 bases; junction bases not matched to a gene: 13. The CDR3 here is CASSDPGRGGQGEQFF. The CDR3 bases are TGCGCCAGCAGTGATCCCGGACGGGGGGGCCAGGGTGAGCAGTTCTTC.

The rearrangement links TRBV5-1 to TRBJ2-1; 9 positions agree with TRBD2. The V gene end was trimmed by 1 base and the J gene end by 4 bases; junction bases not matched to a gene: 15. Germline CDR1 is SGHRS and CDR2 is YFSETQ. The CDR3 loop spans 19 amino acids. This chain's CDR3 is CASSLWASGARGGYNEQFF. In nucleotides, the CDR3 is TGCGCCAGCAGCTTGTGGGCTAGCGGGGCGAGAGGGGGTTACAATGAGCAGTTCTTC.

This chain links TRBV19 with TRBJ2-3; tentatively, D is TRBD1 (6 bases). CDR3 length: 14 residues. With 9 bases removed from V and 2 bases from J, the gap between germline ends came to 15 bases. Per the germline V gene, CDR1 is LNHDA and CDR2 is SQIVND (reference sequence). CDR3 in amino acids: CASGHRALTDTQYF. The CDR3 coding sequence is TGTGCCAGCGGACACAGGGCACTCACAGATACGCAGTATTTT.

This sequence joins TRBV3-1 (or the pseudogene TRBV3-2) and TRBJ2-1; no firm D call. This CDR3 is 13 amino acids long. V was clipped by 1 base and J by 7 bases, with 8 bases between them. Germline CDR1 reads LGHDT; CDR2 reads YNNKEL (reference sequence). The CDR3 reads CASSQGHQNEQFF. CDR3 coding DNA: TGTGCCAGCAGCCAAGGACATCAAAATGAGCAGTTCTTC.

V gene TRBV3-1 (or the pseudogene TRBV3-2) combines with J gene TRBJ1-1, with D hard to call. The CDR3 covers 13 residues. Germline V gene sequence: CDR1 LGHDT, CDR2 YNNKEL (reference sequence). V gave up 3 bases and J gave up 3 bases, with 8 bases separating them. The CDR3 DNA sequence: TGTGCCAGCAGCCACCGGAGGTACACTGAAGCTTTCTTT. This encodes CASSHRRYTEAFF.